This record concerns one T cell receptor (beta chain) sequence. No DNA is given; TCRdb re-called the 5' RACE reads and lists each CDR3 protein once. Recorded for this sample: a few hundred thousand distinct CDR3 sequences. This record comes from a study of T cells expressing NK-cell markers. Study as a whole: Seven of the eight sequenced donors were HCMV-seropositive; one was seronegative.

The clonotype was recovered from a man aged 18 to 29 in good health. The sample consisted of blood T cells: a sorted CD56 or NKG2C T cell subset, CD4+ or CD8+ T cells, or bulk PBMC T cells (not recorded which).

CDR3 sequence: CSVRRRGLAVQETQYF. This chain joins TRBV29-1 and TRBJ2-5; the TCRdb D gene call, TRBD2, has no DNA to confirm it. This CDR3 spans 16 amino acids. CDR1 SQVTM and CDR2 ANQGSEA come from the germline V gene.